These 23 T cell receptor beta chains came from one sample sequenced in a study of blood T cell repertoires in COVID-19. Profiled with immunoSEQ multiplex PCR; TCRdb holds only in-frame clones, not every one. This sample yields roughly 230,000 clones, of which around 85% are seen a single time; about 6.3% belongs to the top ten. The sequencing input was peripheral blood. Source of these receptors: a woman in her sixties or seventies with active or convalescent COVID-19.

The chain couples TRBV3-1 (or the pseudogene TRBV3-2) to TRBJ1-1, with D hard to call. The germline V gene encodes CDR1 LGHDT and CDR2 YNNKEL (reference sequence). This CDR3 has 14 amino acids. The V end was cut by 5 bases, the J end by 1 base, with 11 bases between. The DNA of the CDR3 is TGTGCCAGCAGCTCTTCCCTAACGAACACTGAAGCTTTCTTT. Translated, it gives CASSSSLTNTEAFF.

The CDR3 DNA reads as TGTGCCATCAGTGAGACAGGCTTTGAAAAACTGTTTTTT. Its translation: CAISETGFEKLFF. This chain joins TRBV10-3 and TRBJ1-4, with a weak D call TRBD1 (5 bases). CDR1 is ENHRY and CDR2 is SYGVKD in the germline V gene. Between the trimmed V and J ends, which lost 2 bases and 7 bases, there was a span of 8 bases. The CDR3 has 13 amino acids.

The chain couples TRBV5-1 to TRBJ2-1; 13 nucleotides match TRBD2. CDR1 is SGHRS and CDR2 is YFSETQ in the germline V gene. The CDR3 runs 15 residues. Unmatched junction bases numbered 4, after V lost 3 bases and J lost 7 bases. The CDR3 DNA reads as TGCGCCAGCAGCTCCGGGACTAGCGGGGCAAATGAGCAGTTCTTC. It translates to CASSSGTSGANEQFF.

The chain has TRBV9 and TRBJ2-2; weak D call: TRBD2 (6 bases). Trimming took off 4 bases at V and 7 bases at J, with 20 bases between the two ends. There are 16 residues in the CDR3. Germline CDR1 SGDLS, CDR2 YYNGEE. DNA for the CDR3: TGTGCCAGCAGCCCCAGGCTAGCGTTAGCGATCGGGGAGCTGTTTTTT. It encodes CASSPRLALAIGELFF. Filled out from reference TRBV9 and TRBJ2-2, the complete variable domain reads DSGVTQTPKHLITATGQRVTLRCSPRSGDLSVYWYQQSLDQGLQFLIQYYNGEERAKGNILERFSAQQFPDLHSELNLSSLELGDSALYFCASSPRLALAIGELFFGEGSRLTVL.

The J gene is TRBJ2-3, the V gene TRBV3-1 (or the pseudogene TRBV3-2), with D possibly being TRBD2 (5 bases). Germline V gene sequence: CDR1 LGHDT, CDR2 YNNKEL (reference sequence). The V end lost 0 bases, the J end lost 1 base, and 11 bases lay between the germline ends. The CDR3 sequence is 16 residues long. CDR3: CASSQDFSVRTDTQYF. CDR3 sequence (DNA): TGTGCCAGCAGCCAAGATTTTAGCGTACGCACAGATACGCAGTATTTT.

This clone was observed at least ten times. The V gene is TRBV2, the J gene TRBJ1-5; D call uncertain. The CDR3 loop spans 14 amino acids. Germline CDR1 SNHLY, CDR2 FYNNEI. Trimming left V 5 bases short and J 4 bases short, with 12 bases between. CDR3 residues: CASSRQDLNQPQHF. Here the CDR3 DNA reads TGTGCCAGCAGTAGGCAGGACTTAAATCAGCCCCAGCATTTT.

The gene calls are TRBV2 and TRBJ2-1, with D possibly matching TRBD1 (6 bases). This CDR3 contains 15 residues. Trimming shortened V by 1 base and J by 5 bases, and 12 bases separated the two germline ends. Per the germline V gene, CDR1 is SNHLY and CDR2 is FYNNEI. The CDR3 here is CASSEVIQGNNEQFF. CDR3 coding DNA: TGTGCCAGCAGTGAAGTCATTCAGGGGAACAATGAGCAGTTCTTC.

The CDR3 protein is CASSLFSMASTEAFF. The CDR3, as DNA: TGTGCCAGCAGTTTATTCTCCATGGCCAGCACTGAAGCTTTCTTT. The V gene is TRBV28, the J gene TRBJ1-1; no clear D. Trimming removed 1 base from V and 4 bases from J, with 13 bases in between. This CDR3 has 15 residues. Germline CDR1 and CDR2: MDHEN and SYDVKM.

This chain connects TRBV5-4 to TRBJ1-1, with D possibly being TRBD1 (5 bases). This CDR3 has 15 amino acids. V was shortened by 0 bases and J by 7 bases, with 16 bases between the two germline ends. The germline V gene has CDR1 SGHNT and CDR2 YYREEE (reference sequence). CDR3 sequence (DNA): TGTGCCAGCAGCTTGGACGCCAGGGCGGTTAGTGAAGCTTTCTTT. Protein product: CASSLDARAVSEAFF.

The genes are TRBV18 and TRBJ1-3; 9 positions match TRBD1. V shed 4 bases, J shed 0 bases, and the junction held 10 bases outside the gene matches. Germline-derived CDR1 and CDR2 are KGHSH and LQKENI. This CDR3 region has 18 residues. As DNA, the CDR3 is TGTGCCAGCTCACAAAACTCCGGGACAGGGAACTCTGGAAACACCATATATTTT. This translates into CASSQNSGTGNSGNTIYF.

The gene calls are TRBV11-2 and TRBJ1-6; no definite D call. With 4 bases removed from V and 7 bases from J, the gap between germline ends came to 14 bases. Germline V CDR1 and CDR2: SGHAT, FQNNGV. CDR3 size: 15 residues. The CDR3 loop reads CASSSIRGWNSPLHF. For the CDR3, the DNA is TGTGCCAGCAGCTCCATCCGGGGATGGAATTCACCCCTCCACTTT.

V usage is TRBV2 and J usage is TRBJ1-4; TRBD1 matches 10 bases. This CDR3 spans 14 amino acids. V lost 6 bases, J lost 6 bases, and 4 bases stayed unmatched. CDR1 SNHLY and CDR2 FYNNEI come from the germline V gene. In nucleotides, the CDR3 is TGTGCCAGCAGCTGGGACAGGGGTGATGAAAAACTGTTTTTT. Encoded protein: CASSWDRGDEKLFF.

The chain links TRBV12-3 or TRBV12-4 to TRBJ2-5; D unresolved. V was cut by 3 bases and J by 5 bases, with 4 bases left in between. The CDR3 length is 11 residues. The CDR3 nucleotides read TGTGCCAGCAGTTTCCGGGAGACCCAGTACTTC. Translation: CASSFRETQYF.

The chain recombines TRBV11-3 with TRBJ1-1; possible D gene TRBD1, 5 bases. Between the trimmed V and J ends, which lost 2 bases and 0 bases, there was a span of 7 bases. This CDR3 is built from 14 residues. CDR1 is SGHNT and CDR2 is YENEEA in the germline V gene. The CDR3 sequence: CASSLTGMNTEAFF. The DNA of the CDR3 is TGTGCCAGCAGCTTAACAGGTATGAACACTGAAGCTTTCTTT.

The chain combines TRBV5-1 with TRBJ1-1; D is unresolved. V lost 3 bases, J lost 1 base, and 10 bases lay in between. Germline-derived CDR1 and CDR2 are SGHRS and YFSETQ. The CDR3 is 14 residues long. The CDR3 loop reads CASSSAGANTEAFF. CDR3 DNA: TGCGCCAGCAGCTCGGCGGGAGCGAACACTGAAGCTTTCTTT.

The CDR3 spells CASRDKNTEAFF. The CDR3 nucleotides read TGTGCCAGCAGGGACAAGAACACTGAAGCTTTCTTT. The genes are TRBV6-5 and TRBJ1-1, with D possibly being TRBD1 (5 bases). CDR1 and CDR2 from the germline V gene are MNHEY and SVGAGI. Trimming stripped 6 bases from V and 1 base from J, with 6 bases between. The CDR3 loop spans 12 amino acids.

This CDR3 reads CASSGGQHNEQFF. The DNA for the CDR3 is TGTGCCAGCAGTGGTGGACAGCACAATGAGCAGTTCTTC. This chain connects TRBV12-3 or TRBV12-4 to TRBJ2-1; TRBD1 is a possible D gene (6 bases). The CDR3 contains 13 residues. Trimming took off 5 bases at V and 5 bases at J, with 10 bases between the two ends.

This chain connects TRBV13 to TRBJ2-3; TRBD2 aligns across 14 bases. Germline CDR1 and CDR2: PRHDT and FYEKMQ (reference sequence). After removal of 0 bases from V and 4 bases from J, the junction contained 0 bases not matched to a gene. This CDR3 contains 16 residues. The CDR3 reads CASSLGGLAGADTQYF. DNA for the CDR3: TGTGCCAGCAGCTTAGGGGGACTAGCGGGGGCAGATACGCAGTATTTT.

The gene calls are TRBV18 and TRBJ1-4, with 10 bases that match TRBD1. The V segment lost 4 bases and the J segment 6 bases; nucleotides outside the gene matches: 5. The CDR3 extends over 15 amino acids. Germline V lookup: CDR1 KGHSH, CDR2 LQKENI. CDR3 nucleotide sequence: TGTGCCAGCTCACTCGGGACAGGGGTGGATGAAAAACTGTTTTTT. Translation gives CASSLGTGVDEKLFF.

The chain recombines TRBV18 with TRBJ1-1; D unresolved. The germline gives CDR1 KGHSH, CDR2 LQKENI. The V gene lost 3 bases and the J gene lost 1 base, with 12 bases spanning the gap. The CDR3 extends over 15 amino acids. Here the CDR3 DNA reads TGTGCCAGCTCACCGGACGGGATTCCGAACACTGAAGCTTTCTTT. This translates into CASSPDGIPNTEAFF.

The genes are TRBV19 and TRBJ2-2, with 7 bases matching TRBD1. Germline values: CDR1 LNHDA, CDR2 SQIVND (reference sequence). With 3 bases clipped from V and 0 bases from J, the junction kept 4 bases outside the gene matches. There are 16 residues in the CDR3. CDR3 in amino acids: CASSMTGPSNTGELFF. The CDR3 region has the DNA TGTGCCAGTAGTATGACAGGGCCATCGAACACCGGGGAGCTGTTTTTT.

The rearrangement uses TRBV6-5 and TRBJ1-1; no clear D. Germline V gene sequence: CDR1 MNHEY, CDR2 SVGAGI. Trimming cost V 6 bases and J 5 bases, with 16 bases left between them. The CDR3 has 14 amino acids. CDR3: CASRVPNGVTEAFF. DNA of the CDR3: TGTGCCAGCAGGGTCCCAAACGGGGTGACTGAAGCTTTCTTT.

This clone was observed a few times. The chain employs TRBV9 and TRBJ2-1, with D maybe TRBD2 (5 bases). Germline V gene lookup returns CDR1 SGDLS and CDR2 YYNGEE. Trimming removed 0 bases from V and 9 bases from J, with 13 bases in between. The CDR3 length is 14 residues. DNA of the CDR3: TGTGCCAGCAGCGTAGACGCGGGCATGGGTGAGCAGTTCTTC. Residues: CASSVDAGMGEQFF.